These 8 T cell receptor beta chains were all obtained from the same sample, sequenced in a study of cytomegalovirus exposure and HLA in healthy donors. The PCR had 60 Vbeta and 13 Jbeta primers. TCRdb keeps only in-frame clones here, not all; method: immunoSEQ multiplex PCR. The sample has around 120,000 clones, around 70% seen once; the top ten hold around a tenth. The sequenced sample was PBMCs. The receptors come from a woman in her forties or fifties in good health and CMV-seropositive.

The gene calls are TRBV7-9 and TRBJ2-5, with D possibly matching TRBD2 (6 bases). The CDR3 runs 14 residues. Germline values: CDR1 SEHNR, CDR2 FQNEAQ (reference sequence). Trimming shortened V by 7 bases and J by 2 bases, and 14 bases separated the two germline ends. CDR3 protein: CASTISGLQETQYF. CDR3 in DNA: TGTGCCAGCACCATAAGCGGGCTACAAGAGACCCAGTACTTC.

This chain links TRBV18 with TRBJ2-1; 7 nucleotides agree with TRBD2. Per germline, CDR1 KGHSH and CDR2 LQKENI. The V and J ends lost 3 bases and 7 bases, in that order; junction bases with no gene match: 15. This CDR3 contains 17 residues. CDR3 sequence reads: CASSPRGETPTGNEQFF. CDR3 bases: TGTGCCAGCTCACCTCGGGGGGAAACCCCAACGGGGAATGAGCAGTTCTTC.

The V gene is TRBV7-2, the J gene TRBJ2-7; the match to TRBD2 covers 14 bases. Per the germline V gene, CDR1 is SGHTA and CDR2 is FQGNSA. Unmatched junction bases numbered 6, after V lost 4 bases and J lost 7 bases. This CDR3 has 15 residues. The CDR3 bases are TGTGCCAGCAGCTCGGGACTAGCGGGAGAAATGGAGCAGTACTTC. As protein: CASSSGLAGEMEQYF.

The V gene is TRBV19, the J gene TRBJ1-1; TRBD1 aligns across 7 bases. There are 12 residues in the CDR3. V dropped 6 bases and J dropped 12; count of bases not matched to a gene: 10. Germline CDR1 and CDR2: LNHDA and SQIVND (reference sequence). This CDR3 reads CASSAWGQFSFF. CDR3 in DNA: TGTGCCAGTAGCGCCTGGGGACAGTTTTCTTTCTTT.

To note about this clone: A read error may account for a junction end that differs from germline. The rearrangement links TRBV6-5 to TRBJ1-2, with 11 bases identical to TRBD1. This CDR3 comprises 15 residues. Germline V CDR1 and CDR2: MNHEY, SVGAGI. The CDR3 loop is CASSPRTGGAEVFSF. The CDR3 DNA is TGTGCCAGCAGTCCGCGGACAGGGGGCGCTGAGGTATTTTCCTTC.

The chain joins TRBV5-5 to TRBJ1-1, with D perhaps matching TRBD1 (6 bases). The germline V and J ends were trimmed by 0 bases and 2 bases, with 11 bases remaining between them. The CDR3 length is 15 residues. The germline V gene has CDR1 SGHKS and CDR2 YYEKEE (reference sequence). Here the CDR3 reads CASSLGGTSNTEAFF. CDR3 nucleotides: TGTGCCAGCAGCTTGGGAGGGACATCTAACACTGAAGCTTTCTTT.

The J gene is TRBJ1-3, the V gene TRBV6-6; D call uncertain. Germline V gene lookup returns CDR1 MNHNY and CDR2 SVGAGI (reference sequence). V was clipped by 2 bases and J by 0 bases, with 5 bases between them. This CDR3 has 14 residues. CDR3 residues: CASSYGSSGNTIYF. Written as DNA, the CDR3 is TGTGCCAGCAGTTACGGTAGCTCTGGAAACACCATATATTTT.

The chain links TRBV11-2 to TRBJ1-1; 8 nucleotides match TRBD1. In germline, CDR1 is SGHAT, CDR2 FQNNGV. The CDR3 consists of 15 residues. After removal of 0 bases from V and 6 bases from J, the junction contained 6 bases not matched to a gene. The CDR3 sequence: CASSLETGGVAEAFF. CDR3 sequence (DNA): TGTGCCAGCAGCTTAGAAACAGGGGGGGTGGCTGAAGCTTTCTTT.